The rows below give T cell receptor beta chains drawn from one sample of a study of blood T cell repertoires in COVID-19. Profiling relied on immunoSEQ multiplex PCR, and the TCRdb table lists in-frame clones only, not all of them. In the table there are roughly 200,000 clones, more than 65% of which are singletons. The sample comprised peripheral blood. These receptors originate from a human donor in a cohort sampled during active COVID-19. CDR3s include the opening cysteine and the closing phenylalanine or tryptophan. Each record gives: D gene, J gene, V gene, CDR3 protein. A D gene is named only where the DNA matches it firmly.

D gene: .
J gene: TRBJ2-3
V gene: TRBV4-2
CDR3 protein: CASSPVEIGGPADTQYF

D gene: TRBD2
J gene: TRBJ2-5
V gene: TRBV12-5
CDR3 protein: CASGLVREAQETQYF

D gene: .
J gene: TRBJ2-5
V gene: TRBV5-1
CDR3 protein: CASSSIDRFEETQYF

D gene: .
J gene: TRBJ2-1
V gene: TRBV30
CDR3 protein: CAWSLGRPLGVEQFF

D gene: TRBD1
J gene: TRBJ2-1
V gene: TRBV14
CDR3 protein: CASSLGQGRHNEQFF

D gene: TRBD1
J gene: TRBJ2-1
V gene: TRBV5-1
CDR3 protein: CASRRLDRDHEQFF

D gene: TRBD1
J gene: TRBJ1-4
V gene: TRBV6-5
CDR3 protein: CASRDRAGEKLFF

D gene: TRBD1
J gene: TRBJ1-1
V gene: TRBV19
CDR3 protein: CASSINRGTEAFF

D gene: TRBD2
J gene: TRBJ2-5
V gene: TRBV7-9
CDR3 protein: CASSLYGPGGPSFRETQYF

D gene: TRBD1
J gene: TRBJ2-2
V gene: TRBV18
CDR3 protein: CASSPSRQGPNTGELFF

D gene: TRBD1
J gene: TRBJ2-2
V gene: TRBV30
CDR3 protein: CAWRTDRVNTGELFF

D gene: TRBD2
J gene: TRBJ2-7
V gene: TRBV28
CDR3 protein: CASSSLPAGGSYEQYF

D gene: TRBD2
J gene: TRBJ2-7
V gene: TRBV7-2
CDR3 protein: CASSLEALAGTSYEQYF

D gene: TRBD2
J gene: TRBJ2-3
V gene: TRBV10-2
CDR3 protein: CASTAGGSTDTQYF

D gene: .
J gene: TRBJ2-2
V gene: TRBV30
CDR3 protein: CAWSVQGAGELFF

D gene: TRBD2
J gene: TRBJ2-7
V gene: TRBV2
CDR3 protein: CASSQGLALTYEQYF

D gene: .
J gene: TRBJ2-7
V gene: TRBV30
CDR3 protein: CAWSTSYEQYF

D gene: .
J gene: TRBJ2-1
V gene: TRBV20-1
CDR3 protein: CSTGDNEQFF

D gene: .
J gene: TRBJ2-1
V gene: TRBV6-5
CDR3 protein: CASSSDRSSYNEQFF

D gene: .
J gene: TRBJ1-5
V gene: TRBV2
CDR3 protein: CASSVQGFNQPQHF

D gene: TRBD1
J gene: TRBJ1-1
V gene: TRBV7-2
CDR3 protein: CASSYTGGTEAFF

D gene: .
J gene: TRBJ2-7
V gene: TRBV6-2/TRBV6-3
CDR3 protein: CASSYTSSYEQYF

D gene: TRBD1
J gene: TRBJ1-1
V gene: TRBV6-5
CDR3 protein: CASPGTGWHTEAFF

D gene: TRBD1
J gene: TRBJ2-1
V gene: TRBV10-2
CDR3 protein: CASSEGRGSYNEQFF

D gene: TRBD1
J gene: TRBJ1-1
V gene: TRBV6-5
CDR3 protein: CASSSTGTNTEAFF

D gene: TRBD2
J gene: TRBJ2-7
V gene: TRBV28
CDR3 protein: CASSGGLAYHNSYEQYF

D gene: TRBD2
J gene: TRBJ2-1
V gene: TRBV11-1
CDR3 protein: CASSLLAGGGEQFF

D gene: TRBD2
J gene: TRBJ2-5
V gene: TRBV12-5
CDR3 protein: CASGPGLAGETQYF

D gene: .
J gene: TRBJ2-4
V gene: TRBV18
CDR3 protein: CASSPEQGFLAKNIQYF

D gene: .
J gene: TRBJ1-1
V gene: TRBV4-1
CDR3 protein: CASSPSPSGITEAFF

D gene: .
J gene: TRBJ2-7
V gene: TRBV6-2/TRBV6-3
CDR3 protein: CASSWTPSSYEQYF

D gene: TRBD1
J gene: TRBJ2-7
V gene: TRBV6-4
CDR3 protein: CASSDSPPRQGIYEQYF

D gene: .
J gene: TRBJ2-2
V gene: TRBV7-9
CDR3 protein: CASSLRRTNTGELFF

D gene: TRBD1
J gene: TRBJ1-6
V gene: TRBV7-9
CDR3 protein: CASTSGTGINSPLHF

D gene: TRBD1
J gene: TRBJ1-2
V gene: TRBV7-9
CDR3 protein: CASSFLMDRRYYGYTF

D gene: TRBD2
J gene: TRBJ2-7
V gene: TRBV27
CDR3 protein: CASSLYSGLAGVGSYEQYF

D gene: .
J gene: TRBJ1-5
V gene: TRBV19
CDR3 protein: CASSIGGQPQHF

D gene: .
J gene: TRBJ1-5
V gene: TRBV9
CDR3 protein: CASSAQGSNQPQHF

D gene: TRBD2
J gene: TRBJ2-7
V gene: TRBV19
CDR3 protein: CASSLTSGAPTYEQYF

D gene: TRBD1
J gene: TRBJ2-5
V gene: TRBV9
CDR3 protein: CASSPRQGAAETQYF

D gene: .
J gene: TRBJ1-3
V gene: TRBV7-9
CDR3 protein: CASSFPGNTIYF

D gene: TRBD1
J gene: TRBJ2-1
V gene: TRBV7-2
CDR3 protein: CASRDRDYNEQFF

D gene: TRBD1
J gene: TRBJ1-5
V gene: TRBV2
CDR3 protein: CASRRQGGNQPQHF

D gene: TRBD2
J gene: TRBJ2-5
V gene: TRBV10-2
CDR3 protein: CASSERAAGAGGAETQYF

D gene: .
J gene: TRBJ2-5
V gene: TRBV7-2
CDR3 protein: CASSFRGETQYF

D gene: TRBD1
J gene: TRBJ2-1
V gene: TRBV6-5
CDR3 protein: CASSGTVHSYNEQFF

D gene: .
J gene: TRBJ2-7
V gene: TRBV28
CDR3 protein: CASTPQGAGDYEQYF

D gene: TRBD2
J gene: TRBJ2-4
V gene: TRBV28
CDR3 protein: CASSPYTLAGLAKNIQYF

D gene: .
J gene: TRBJ1-5
V gene: TRBV19
CDR3 protein: CASSIVGGVSNQPQHF

D gene: .
J gene: TRBJ2-1
V gene: TRBV5-4
CDR3 protein: CASSLASSDEQFF

D gene: .
J gene: TRBJ2-7
V gene: TRBV30
CDR3 protein: CARPGDSYEQYF

D gene: TRBD1
J gene: TRBJ2-1
V gene: TRBV6-5
CDR3 protein: CASSYSNRGRNEQFF

D gene: TRBD2
J gene: TRBJ2-5
V gene: TRBV27
CDR3 protein: CASSLSSGTPQYF

D gene: .
J gene: TRBJ2-1
V gene: TRBV28
CDR3 protein: CASSLSYREQFF

D gene: TRBD2
J gene: TRBJ2-2
V gene: TRBV4-1
CDR3 protein: CASHPSGGETGELFF